Listed below are T cell receptor beta chains from one sample, sequenced in a study of blood T cell repertoires in COVID-19. Method: immunoSEQ multiplex PCR; TCRdb's copy keeps in-frame clones and lacks some. The sample carries some 180,000 clones, about 81% recorded once. Sequenced sample: peripheral blood. The receptors shown here come from a woman in her sixties with COVID-19, enrolled during active disease. Each CDR3 is given with its conserved first and last residue. A D gene is named only where the DNA matches it firmly. Clone size is not always given. Where it is, it says once, few, many or a class for expanded clones.

TRBV5-1,TRBD1,TRBJ2-5,-,CASSLAGTGAWETQYF,TGCGCCAGCAGCTTGGCCGGGACAGGGGCTTGGGAGACCCAGTACTTC
TRBV6-7,TRBD2,TRBJ2-1,-,CASSYSGTSGRGDDEQFF,TGTGCCAGCAGTTACTCAGGGACTAGCGGGAGGGGAGACGATGAGCAGTTCTTC
TRBV27,TRBD1,TRBJ1-5,few,CASSRWSNQGAYSNQPQHF,TGTGCCAGCAGTCGCTGGTCGAACCAGGGGGCCTATAGCAATCAGCCCCAGCATTTT
TRBV12-5,TRBD1,TRBJ1-1,-,CASGLGQGANAEAFF,TGTGCTAGTGGGCTGGGACAGGGGGCAAACGCTGAAGCTTTCTTT
TRBV19,-,TRBJ1-3,-,CASIPGQISSSGNTIYF,TGTGCCAGTATACCAGGACAAATTTCGAGCTCTGGAAACACCATATATTTT
TRBV6-5,TRBD1,TRBJ1-5,few,CASSWTGGNQPQHF,TGTGCCAGCAGTTGGACAGGGGGGAATCAGCCCCAGCATTTT
TRBV2,-,TRBJ1-5,-,CASNRVYNQPQHF,TGTGCCAGCAACAGGGTATACAATCAGCCCCAGCATTTT
TRBV6-5,-,TRBJ2-2,-,CASTQWATGELFF,TGTGCCAGCACCCAGTGGGCAACCGGGGAGCTGTTTTTT
TRBV3-1/TRBV3-2,TRBD2,TRBJ2-2,-,CASSRLRGDTGELFF,TGTGCCAGCAGCCGCCTTCGGGGGGACACCGGGGAGCTGTTTTTT
TRBV19,TRBD2,TRBJ2-2,-,CASMPLSGRAYGELFF,TGTGCCAGTATGCCCCTCTCCGGGAGGGCCTACGGGGAGCTGTTTTTT
TRBV5-1,TRBD1,TRBJ1-1,-,CASSLGTANTEAFF,TGCGCCAGCAGCCTCGGGACAGCGAACACTGAAGCTTTCTTT
TRBV3-1/TRBV3-2,TRBD1,TRBJ1-6,-,CASSRGQGLSGKPLHF,TGTGCCAGCAGTCGTGGACAGGGGCTCTCCGGGAAACCCCTCCACTTT
TRBV11-2,TRBD2,TRBJ2-7,-,CASSLGLAGIYEQYF,TGTGCCAGCAGCCTGGGACTAGCGGGAATCTACGAGCAGTACTTC
TRBV5-4,TRBD1,TRBJ1-1,few,CASSSGGAGTEAFF,TGTGCCAGCAGCTCAGGGGGCGCGGGCACTGAAGCTTTCTTT